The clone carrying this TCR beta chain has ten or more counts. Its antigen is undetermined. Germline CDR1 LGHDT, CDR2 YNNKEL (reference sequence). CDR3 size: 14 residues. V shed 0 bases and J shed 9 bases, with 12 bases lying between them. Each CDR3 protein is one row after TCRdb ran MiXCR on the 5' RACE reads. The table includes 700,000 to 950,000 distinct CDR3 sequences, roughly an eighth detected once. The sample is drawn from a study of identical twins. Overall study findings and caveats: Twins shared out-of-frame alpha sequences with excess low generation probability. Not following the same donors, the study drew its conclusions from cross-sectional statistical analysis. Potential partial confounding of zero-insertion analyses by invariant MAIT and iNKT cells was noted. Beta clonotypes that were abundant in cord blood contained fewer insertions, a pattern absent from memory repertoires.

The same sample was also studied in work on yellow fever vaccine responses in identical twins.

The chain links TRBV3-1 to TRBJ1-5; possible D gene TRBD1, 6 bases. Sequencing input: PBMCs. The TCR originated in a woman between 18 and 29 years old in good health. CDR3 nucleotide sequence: TGTGCCAGCAGCCAAGATAGGGGGAACTCGCCCCAGCATTTT. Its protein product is CASSQDRGNSPQHF.